These 17 T cell receptor beta chains were sequenced from one sample in a study of blood T cell repertoires in COVID-19. Assay: immunoSEQ multiplex PCR; the TCRdb copy retains only in-frame clones and omits some. In the table there are about 95,000 clones, more than 75% of which are singletons. Sequencing was done on a sample of peripheral blood. The receptors derive from a human donor in a cohort sampled during active COVID-19.

The chain couples TRBV9 to TRBJ1-2; D uncertain. V gave up 3 bases and J gave up 4 bases, with 16 bases separating them. The CDR3 contains 15 residues. Germline V CDR1 and CDR2: SGDLS, YYNGEE. Here the CDR3 DNA reads TGTGCCAGCAGCGGACTAGGCTTCGCATCCTATGGCTACACCTTC. Translated: CASSGLGFASYGYTF.

V and J are TRBV7-2 and TRBJ2-1, with 10 bases identical to TRBD2. Unmatched junction bases numbered 7, after V lost 0 bases and J lost 8 bases. Germline V gene sequence: CDR1 SGHTA, CDR2 FQGNSA. This CDR3 is built from 16 residues. This CDR3 reads CASSLAPASGGDEQFF. The CDR3, as DNA: TGTGCCAGCAGCTTAGCGCCGGCTAGCGGGGGTGATGAGCAGTTCTTC.

The chain combines TRBV7-3 with TRBJ2-3; no firm D call. There are 13 residues in the CDR3. The germline V gene has CDR1 SGHTA and CDR2 FQGTGA. V lost 5 bases and J 5 bases, leaving 11 bases between the germline ends. As DNA, the CDR3 is TGTGCCAGCAGCCTGAGGTTAGGAGATACGCAGTATTTT. Translating it yields CASSLRLGDTQYF. The full variable domain, completed using reference TRBV7-3 and TRBJ2-3, is GAGVSQTPSNKVTEKGKYVELRCDPISGHTALYWYRQSLGQGPEFLIYFQGTGAADDSGLPNDRFFAVRPEGSVSTLKIQRTERGDSAVYLCASSLRLGDTQYFGPGTRLTVL.

The chain combines TRBV5-1 with TRBJ2-4, with 7 bases fitting TRBD1. Per the germline V gene, CDR1 is SGHRS and CDR2 is YFSETQ. This CDR3 spans 14 amino acids. V was clipped by 0 bases and J by 6 bases; unmatched bases: 3. CDR3 amino acids: CASSLGGGRNIQYF. CDR3 nucleotide sequence: TGCGCCAGCAGCTTGGGAGGGGGCAGAAACATTCAGTACTTC.

CDR3 amino acids: CASSTGTFGDTQYF. CDR3 bases: TGTGCCAGCAGCACCGGGACATTCGGGGATACGCAGTATTTT. This chain joins TRBV7-9 and TRBJ2-3; perhaps TRBD1 as D (6 bases). Per germline, CDR1 SEHNR and CDR2 FQNEAQ (reference sequence). This CDR3 spans 14 amino acids. V shed 5 bases and J shed 6 bases, with 15 bases lying between them.

V usage is TRBV6-4 and J usage is TRBJ1-2; TRBD1 matches 9 bases. The CDR3 is 16 amino acids. Trimming removed 6 bases from V and 4 bases from J; junction bases left unmatched: 12. CDR1 is MRHNA, CDR2 SNTAGT, per germline. The CDR3 DNA follows: TGTGCCAGCAGCGAGAGGGAGGGACAGGGCTTCTATGGCTACACCTTC. As protein: CASSEREGQGFYGYTF.

In regard to this clone: The germline gene is not matched at one end of the junction; a read error may be the cause. The genes are TRBV6-5 and TRBJ2-7; 9 bases are shared with TRBD1. Germline V gene sequence: CDR1 MNHEY, CDR2 SVGAGI. This CDR3 comprises 12 residues. CDR3 bases: TGTGCCAGCACTTTAAAAAGGGACAGGGCTAATTTC. Protein: CASTLKRDRANF.

The chain has TRBV5-8 and TRBJ2-7, with 8 bases fitting TRBD1. The V gene's germline CDR1 is SGHTS and CDR2 YDEGEE. J lost 3 bases, V lost 4 bases, and 9 bases had no gene match. CDR3 length: 15 residues. This CDR3 is CASSAGTGWLYEQYF. In DNA form, the CDR3 reads TGTGCCAGCAGCGCTGGGACAGGATGGCTCTACGAGCAGTACTTC.

This chain connects TRBV5-5 to TRBJ2-1; 8 bases align to TRBD2. The germline CDR1 and CDR2 sequences are SGHKS and YYEKEE (reference sequence). V dropped 4 bases and J dropped 10; count of bases not matched to a gene: 10. This CDR3 is built from 14 residues. CDR3 sequence (DNA): TGTGCCAGCAGCCCAGCGGGGGCCCTGACCGAGCAGTTCTTC. It translates to CASSPAGALTEQFF.

This clone was counted only a few times. The rearrangement uses TRBV7-8 and TRBJ2-7; D is unclear. The CDR3 has 14 amino acids. Deletions cut 1 base from V and 6 bases from J, with 13 bases between. Germline V lookup: CDR1 SGHVS, CDR2 FQNEAQ. CDR3 nucleotides: TGTGCCAGCAGCTTAGGAGGTAGTCAAAGCGAGCAGTACTTC. It specifies CASSLGGSQSEQYF.

The CDR3 protein is CASRVRPRRPCYEQYF. In nucleotides, the CDR3 is TGTGCAAGTCGCGTACGGCCCCGGCGGCCCTGTTACGAGCAGTACTTC. The J gene is TRBJ2-7, the V gene TRBV12-2; TRBD2, the table's D call, lacks a check against the DNA. TRBV12-2 is tagged as a pseudogene. This CDR3 is 16 amino acids long.

V gene TRBV18 combines with J gene TRBJ2-7, with 11 bases fitting TRBD2. V gave up 6 bases and J gave up 2 bases; unmatched junction bases: 9. Germline CDR1 and CDR2: KGHSH and LQKENI. CDR3 length: 16 amino acids. CDR3 loop: CASSPYGTSGTYEQYF. DNA for the CDR3: TGTGCCAGCTCGCCCTACGGGACTAGCGGCACCTACGAGCAGTACTTC.

The chain combines TRBV18 with TRBJ1-4, with D uncertain. Between the trimmed V and J ends, which lost 3 bases and 5 bases, there was a span of 10 bases. Germline V gene lookup returns CDR1 KGHSH and CDR2 LQKENI. The CDR3 consists of 14 residues. CDR3 sequence (DNA): TGTGCCAGCTCACCCCCCAGTACCAATGAAAAACTGTTTTTT. This encodes CASSPPSTNEKLFF.

V is TRBV4-2 and J is TRBJ1-5; 10 bases fit TRBD1. Germline CDR1 reads LGHNA; CDR2 reads YNFKEQ. This CDR3 has 15 residues. The trim removed 3 bases at V and 6 bases at J, leaving 5 bases unmatched. CDR3 region: CASSQRQGAPQPQHF. The CDR3 DNA reads TGTGCCAGCAGCCAGAGACAGGGGGCTCCTCAGCCCCAGCATTTT.

The chain employs TRBV6-1 and TRBJ1-4; D perhaps matches TRBD1 (5 bases). Between the trimmed V and J ends, which lost 2 bases and 10 bases, there was a span of 17 bases. The CDR3 runs 15 residues. Germline V gene data show CDR1 as MNHNS and CDR2 as SASEGT. CDR3 nucleotide sequence: TGTGCCAGCAGTGAATGGGGGGGAGAGAGCAGAAAACTGTTTTTT. Its protein is CASSEWGGESRKLFF.

The rearrangement links TRBV6-4 to TRBJ2-2; 7 bases are a match to TRBD2. CDR3 length: 15 amino acids. The germline gives CDR1 MRHNA, CDR2 SNTAGT. Unmatched junction bases numbered 4, after V lost 5 bases and J lost 1 base. CDR3 loop: CASSRDYQNTGELFF. In DNA, the CDR3 is TGTGCCAGCAGTAGGGACTACCAGAACACCGGGGAGCTGTTTTTT.

The rearrangement links TRBV19 to TRBJ2-2, with TRBD2 identical over 10 bases. CDR3 length: 20 residues. Germline V lookup: CDR1 LNHDA, CDR2 SQIVND (reference sequence). The trim removed 1 base at V and 4 bases at J, leaving 15 bases unmatched. The CDR3 nucleotides read TGTGCCAGTAGTATAGTAACACTAGCGGGGTACTATACCTTCACCGGGGAGCTGTTTTTT. Protein: CASSIVTLAGYYTFTGELFF.